This T cell receptor (beta chain) came from a study of blood T cell repertoires in COVID-19 (TCRdb year 2020). Concerning the study at large: Samples from collaborators originated in the United States, Italy and Spain and spanned both the acute and convalescent phases of COVID-19. The material from the prospective study consisted of cDNA or gDNA derived from T cells, B-cell-depleted T cells, or PBMCs. Deeply sampled blood TCRbeta repertoires from subjects exposed to, actively infected with, or recovered from COVID-19 were included in the dataset. The repertoires were made available in a free public database intended to serve as a resource for research on the immune response to SARS-CoV-2. The samples were drawn from two sources: the first 160 participants of the ongoing ImmuneRACE study, and 1,254 subjects contributed by 6 global collaborators. Nearly every sample came with metadata listing a de-identified subject ID, COVID-19 status, age in years and sex. Where available, HLA class I and class II types were obtained from metadata supplied by the sample provider rather than from assay-based typing. General conclusions and limits of the study: The amount of clinical and demographic metadata varied by source and participant and was provided uncurated.

TCRbeta CDR3 regions were amplified from genomic DNA by means of the immunoSEQ Assay, a bias-controlled multiplex PCR. Per the source publication's procedure: The number of nucleated cells in each sample was estimated by amplification of reference gene primers within the assay. Sequence reads were collapsed and filtered to measure the absolute abundance of every unique TCRbeta CDR3 rearrangement. For each sample, productive Simpson clonality was calculated as the square root of Simpson's diversity index across productive rearrangements. What TCRdb holds here is the immuneACCESS table cut down to in-frame rearrangements. Part of the clones is not present; checked against another copy, under half of the missing clones reflect an unresolved V gene, and the others are unexplained. For V, J and clone size, that table is used; D and trimming come from the DNA. Here the sample has roughly 120,000 clones; more than 70% occur a single time. 7.9% of the sample is taken by the ten largest.

The collaborating institutions used their own protocols to collect whole blood in K2EDTA tubes. For TCRbeta analysis, collaborators shipped samples as frozen whole blood, isolated PBMCs, or DNA extracted from either of those sample types. About this clone: There is no known antigen for this receptor. Base-call qualities are not available, and no considerably larger clone is one nucleotide away.

The cysteine opens and the phenylalanine closes a CDR3 of 14 amino acids. Only the CDR3 portion is preserved as DNA: 42 bases, with reading frame beginning at the first base. For CDR1 and CDR2, the germline V gene lists SGHRS and YFSETQ. Relative to germline, V is 0 bases shorter and J is 0 bases shorter, with 7 bases between their ends. The sequence was obtained from a human donor in a cohort sampled during active COVID-19. This chain joins TRBV5-1 to TRBJ2-7; 5 matching bases give a weak D call of TRBD2. The specimen sequenced was peripheral blood. The DNA sequence is as follows: TGCGCCAGCAGCTTGGGCGGGTACTCCTACGAGCAGTACTTC. It translates as CASSLGGYSYEQYF. Beyond the CDR3, the reference TRBV5-1 and TRBJ2-7 genes provide the residues; the full variable domain reads: KAGVTQTPRYLIKTRGQQVTLSCSPISGHRSVSWYQQTPGQGLQFLFEYFSETQRNKGNFPGRFSGRQFSNSRSEMNVSTLELGDSALYLCASSLGGYSYEQYFGPGTRLTVT.